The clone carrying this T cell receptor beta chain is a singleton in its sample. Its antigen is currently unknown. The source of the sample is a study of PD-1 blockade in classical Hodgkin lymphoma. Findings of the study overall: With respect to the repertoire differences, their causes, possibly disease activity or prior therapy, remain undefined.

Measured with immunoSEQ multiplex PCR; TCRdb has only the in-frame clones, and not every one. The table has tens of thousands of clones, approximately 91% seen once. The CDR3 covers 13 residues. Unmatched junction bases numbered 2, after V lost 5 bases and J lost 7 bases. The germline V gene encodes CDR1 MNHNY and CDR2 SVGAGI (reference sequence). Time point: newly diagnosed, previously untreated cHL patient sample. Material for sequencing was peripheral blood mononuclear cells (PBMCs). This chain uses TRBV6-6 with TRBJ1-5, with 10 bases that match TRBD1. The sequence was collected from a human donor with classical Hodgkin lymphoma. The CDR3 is CASSRDRGQPQHF. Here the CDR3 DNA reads TGTGCCAGCAGTCGGGACAGGGGCCAGCCCCAGCATTTT.